Only one count was recorded for the clone carrying this T cell receptor (beta chain). There are 14 residues in the CDR3. CDR1 is MNHEY and CDR2 is SVGAGI in the germline V gene. The V end was cut by 0 bases, the J end by 4 bases, with 7 bases between. The immunoSEQ assay amplified TCRB CDR3 from up to 2 ug DNA. Data came from immunoSEQ multiplex PCR; TCRdb stores just in-frame clones and leaves some out. The sample lists 80,000 to 100,000 clones, about 79% occurring once. The sample comes from a study of glioma-infiltrating T cells after dendritic cell vaccination. V gene TRBV6-5 combines with J gene TRBJ2-1, with D tentatively TRBD2 (6 bases). This sequence was found in a human donor with glioblastoma. The sample consisted of blood, taken before dendritic cell vaccination. The CDR3 region has the DNA TGTGCCAGCAGTTACTCGGGACTTTACAATGAGCAGTTCTTC. It specifies CASSYSGLYNEQFF.